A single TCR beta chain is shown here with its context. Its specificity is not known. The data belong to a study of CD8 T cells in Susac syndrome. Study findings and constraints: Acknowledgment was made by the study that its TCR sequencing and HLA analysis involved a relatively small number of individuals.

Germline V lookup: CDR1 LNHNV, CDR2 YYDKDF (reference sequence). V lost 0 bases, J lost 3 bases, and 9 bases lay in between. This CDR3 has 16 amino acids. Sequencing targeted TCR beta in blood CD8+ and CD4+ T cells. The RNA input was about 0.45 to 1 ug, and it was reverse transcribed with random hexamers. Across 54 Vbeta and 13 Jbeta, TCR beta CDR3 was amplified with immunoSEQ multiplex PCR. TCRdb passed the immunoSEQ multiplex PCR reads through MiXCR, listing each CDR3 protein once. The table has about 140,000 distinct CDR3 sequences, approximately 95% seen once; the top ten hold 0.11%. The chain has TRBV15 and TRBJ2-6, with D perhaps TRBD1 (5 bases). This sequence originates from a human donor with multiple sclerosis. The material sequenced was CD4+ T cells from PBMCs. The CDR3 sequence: CATSRETGYGANVLTF. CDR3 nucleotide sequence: TGTGCCACCAGCAGAGAAACAGGTTATGGGGCCAACGTCCTGACTTTC.